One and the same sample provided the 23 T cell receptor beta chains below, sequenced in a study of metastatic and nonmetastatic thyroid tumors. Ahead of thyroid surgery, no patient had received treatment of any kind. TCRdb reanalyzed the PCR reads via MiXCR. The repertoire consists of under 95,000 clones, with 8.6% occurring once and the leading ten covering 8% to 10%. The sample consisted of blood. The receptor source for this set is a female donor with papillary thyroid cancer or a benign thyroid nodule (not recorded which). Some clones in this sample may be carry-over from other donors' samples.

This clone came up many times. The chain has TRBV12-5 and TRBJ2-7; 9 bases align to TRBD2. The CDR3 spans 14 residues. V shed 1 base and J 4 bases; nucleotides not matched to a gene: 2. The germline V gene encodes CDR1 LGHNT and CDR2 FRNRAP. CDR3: CASGLGTSVYEQYF. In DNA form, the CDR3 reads TGTGCTAGTGGTTTGGGGACTAGCGTATACGAGCAGTACTTC. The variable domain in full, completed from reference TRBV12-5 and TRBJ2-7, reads DARVTQTPRHKVTEMGQEVTMRCQPILGHNTVFWYRQTMMQGLELLAYFRNRAPLDDSGMPKDRFSAEMPDATLATLKIQPSEPRDSAVYFCASGLGTSVYEQYFGPGTRLTVT.

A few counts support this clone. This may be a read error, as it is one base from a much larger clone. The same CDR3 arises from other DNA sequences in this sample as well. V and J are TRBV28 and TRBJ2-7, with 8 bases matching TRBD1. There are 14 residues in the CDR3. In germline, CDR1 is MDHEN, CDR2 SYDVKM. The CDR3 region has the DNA TGCGCCAGCAGTTTATGGACAGGGACCTACGAGCAGTACTTC. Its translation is CASSLWTGTYEQYF. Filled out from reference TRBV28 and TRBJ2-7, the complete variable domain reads DVKVTQSSRYLVKRTGEKVFLECVQDMDHENMFWYRQDPGLGLRLIYFSYDVKMKEKGDIPEGYSVSREKKERFSLILESASTNQTSMYLCASSLWTGTYEQYFGPGTRLTVT.

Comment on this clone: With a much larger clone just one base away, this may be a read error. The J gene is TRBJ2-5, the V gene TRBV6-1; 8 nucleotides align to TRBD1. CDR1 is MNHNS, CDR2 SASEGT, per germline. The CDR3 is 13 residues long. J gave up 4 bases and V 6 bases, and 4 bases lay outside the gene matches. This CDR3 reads CASRKDRVETQYF. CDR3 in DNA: TGTGCCAGCAGGAAGGACAGGGTAGAGACCCAGTACTTC.

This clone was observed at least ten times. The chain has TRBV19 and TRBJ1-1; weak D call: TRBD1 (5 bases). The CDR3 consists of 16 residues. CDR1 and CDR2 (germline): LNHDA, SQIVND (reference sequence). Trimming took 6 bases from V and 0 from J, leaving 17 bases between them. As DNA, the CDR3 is TGTGCCAGTAGGCTCATACAGCTAGGGGTGAACACTGAAGCTTTCTTT. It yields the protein CASRLIQLGVNTEAFF.

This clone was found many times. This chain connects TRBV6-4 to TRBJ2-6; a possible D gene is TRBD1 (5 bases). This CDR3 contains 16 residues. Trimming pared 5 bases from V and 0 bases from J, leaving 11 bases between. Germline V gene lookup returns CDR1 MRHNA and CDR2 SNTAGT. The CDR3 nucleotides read TGTGCCAGCAGTCAACAGGCTTCCTCTGGGGCCAACGTCCTGACTTTC. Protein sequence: CASSQQASSGANVLTF.

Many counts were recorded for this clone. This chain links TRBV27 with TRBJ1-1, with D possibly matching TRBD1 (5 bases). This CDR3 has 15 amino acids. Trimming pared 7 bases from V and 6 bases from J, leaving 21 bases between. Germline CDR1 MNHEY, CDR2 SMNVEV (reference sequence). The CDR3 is CASILGGGGRAEAFF. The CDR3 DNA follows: TGTGCCAGCATTCTGGGTGGGGGGGGAAGGGCTGAAGCTTTCTTT.

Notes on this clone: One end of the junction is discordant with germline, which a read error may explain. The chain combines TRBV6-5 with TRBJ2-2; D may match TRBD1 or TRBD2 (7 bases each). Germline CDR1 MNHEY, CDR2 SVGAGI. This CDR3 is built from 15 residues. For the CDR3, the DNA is TGTGCCAGCATTTACTCGACAGGGAGGGCCGGGGACCTGTTTTTT. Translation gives CASIYSTGRAGDLFF.

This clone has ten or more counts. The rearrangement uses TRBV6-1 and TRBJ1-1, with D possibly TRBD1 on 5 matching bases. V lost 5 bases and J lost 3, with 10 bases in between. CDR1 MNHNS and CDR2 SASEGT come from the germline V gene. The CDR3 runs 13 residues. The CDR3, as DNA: TGTGCCAGCAGTTCCGGGACTCACACTGAAGCTTTCTTT. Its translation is CASSSGTHTEAFF.

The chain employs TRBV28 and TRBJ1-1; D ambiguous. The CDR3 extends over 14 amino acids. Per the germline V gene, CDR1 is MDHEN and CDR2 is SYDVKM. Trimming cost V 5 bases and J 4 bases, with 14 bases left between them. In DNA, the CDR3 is TGTGCCAGCAGTCCCCCGCAGGAGATCACTGAAGCTTTCTTT. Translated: CASSPPQEITEAFF.

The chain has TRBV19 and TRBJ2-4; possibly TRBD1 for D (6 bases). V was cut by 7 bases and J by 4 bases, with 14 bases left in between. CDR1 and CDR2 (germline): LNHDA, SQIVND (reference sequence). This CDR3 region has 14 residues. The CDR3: CASTPRDRKNIQYF. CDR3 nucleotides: TGTGCCAGTACTCCTCGAGACAGGAAAAACATTCAGTACTTC.

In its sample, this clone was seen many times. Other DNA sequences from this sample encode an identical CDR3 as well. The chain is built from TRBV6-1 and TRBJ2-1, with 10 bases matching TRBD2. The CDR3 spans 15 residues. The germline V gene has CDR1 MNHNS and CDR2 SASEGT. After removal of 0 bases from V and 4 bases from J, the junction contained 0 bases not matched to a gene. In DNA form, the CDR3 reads TGTGCCAGCAGTGAAGCTAGCGGGGGGTACAATGAGCAGTTCTTC. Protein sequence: CASSEASGGYNEQFF.

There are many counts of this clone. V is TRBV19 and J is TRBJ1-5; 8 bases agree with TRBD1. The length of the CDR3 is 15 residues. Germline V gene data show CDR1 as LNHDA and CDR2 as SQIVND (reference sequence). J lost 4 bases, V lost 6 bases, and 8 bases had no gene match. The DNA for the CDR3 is TGTGCCAGTAGCCGGGGACAGGTGGAGAATCAGCCCCAGCATTTT. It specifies CASSRGQVENQPQHF. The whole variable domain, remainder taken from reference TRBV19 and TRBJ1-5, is DGGITQSPKYLFRKEGQNVTLSCEQNLNHDAMYWYRQDPGQGLRLIYYSQIVNDFQKGDIAEGYSVSREKKESFPLTVTSAQKNPTAFYLCASSRGQVENQPQHFGDGTRLSIL.

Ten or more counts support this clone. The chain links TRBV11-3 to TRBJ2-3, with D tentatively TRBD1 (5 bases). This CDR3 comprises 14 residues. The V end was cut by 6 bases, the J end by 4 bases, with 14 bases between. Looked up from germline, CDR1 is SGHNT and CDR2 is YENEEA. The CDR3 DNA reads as TGTGCCAGCAGTCCGCCGACAGCACCAGATACGCAGTATTTT. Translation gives CASSPPTAPDTQYF.

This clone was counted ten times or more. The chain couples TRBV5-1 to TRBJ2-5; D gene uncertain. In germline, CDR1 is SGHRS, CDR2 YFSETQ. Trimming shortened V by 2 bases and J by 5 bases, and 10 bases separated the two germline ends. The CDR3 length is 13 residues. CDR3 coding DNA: TGCGCCAGCAGCTTTGGAAGTTACGAGACCCAGTACTTC. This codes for CASSFGSYETQYF.

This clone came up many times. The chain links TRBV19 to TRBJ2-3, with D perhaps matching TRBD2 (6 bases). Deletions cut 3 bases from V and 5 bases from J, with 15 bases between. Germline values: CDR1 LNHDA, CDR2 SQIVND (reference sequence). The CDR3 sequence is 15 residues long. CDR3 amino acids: CASSIPTSFRDTQYF. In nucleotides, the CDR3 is TGTGCCAGTAGTATCCCCACTAGCTTTAGAGATACGCAGTATTTT. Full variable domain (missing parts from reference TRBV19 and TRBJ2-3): DGGITQSPKYLFRKEGQNVTLSCEQNLNHDAMYWYRQDPGQGLRLIYYSQIVNDFQKGDIAEGYSVSREKKESFPLTVTSAQKNPTAFYLCASSIPTSFRDTQYFGPGTRLTVL.

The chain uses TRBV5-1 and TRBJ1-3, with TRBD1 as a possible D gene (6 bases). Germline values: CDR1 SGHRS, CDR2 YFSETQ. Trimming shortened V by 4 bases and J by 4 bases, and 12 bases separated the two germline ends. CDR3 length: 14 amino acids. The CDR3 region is CASSTLTGGNTIYF. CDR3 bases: TGCGCCAGCAGCACTTTGACAGGAGGAAACACCATATATTTT.

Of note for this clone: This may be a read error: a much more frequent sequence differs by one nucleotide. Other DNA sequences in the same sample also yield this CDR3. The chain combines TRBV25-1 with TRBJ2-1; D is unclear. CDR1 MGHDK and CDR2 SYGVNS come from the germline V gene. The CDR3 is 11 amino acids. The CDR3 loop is CASSEHNEQFF. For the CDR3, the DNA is TGTGCAAGCAGTGAACACAATGAGCAGTTCTTC.

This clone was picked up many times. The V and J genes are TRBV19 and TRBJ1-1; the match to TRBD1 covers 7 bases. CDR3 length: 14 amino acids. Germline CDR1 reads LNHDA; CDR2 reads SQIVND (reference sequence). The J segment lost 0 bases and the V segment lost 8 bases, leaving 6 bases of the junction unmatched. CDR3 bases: TGTGCCAGTGTGACAGGGTCTCTGAACACTGAAGCTTTCTTT. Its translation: CASVTGSLNTEAFF.

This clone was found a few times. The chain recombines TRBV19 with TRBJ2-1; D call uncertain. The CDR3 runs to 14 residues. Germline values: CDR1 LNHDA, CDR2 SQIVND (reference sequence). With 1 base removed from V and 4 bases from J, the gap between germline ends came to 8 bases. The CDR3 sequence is CASSIASRYNEQFF. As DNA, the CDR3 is TGTGCCAGTAGTATAGCCAGCAGGTACAATGAGCAGTTCTTC.

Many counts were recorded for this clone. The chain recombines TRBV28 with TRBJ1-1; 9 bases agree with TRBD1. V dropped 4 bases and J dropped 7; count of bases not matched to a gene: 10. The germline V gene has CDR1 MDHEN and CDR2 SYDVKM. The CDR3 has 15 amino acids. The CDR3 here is CASSSGLTGGIEAFF. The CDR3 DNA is TGTGCCAGCAGTTCGGGACTGACAGGGGGAATTGAAGCTTTCTTT.

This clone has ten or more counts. CDR3 nucleotide sequence: TGTGCCAGTAGTATGGCAGGGGGAACGCCTGGAAACACCATATATTTT. Encoded protein: CASSMAGGTPGNTIYF. The V call is TRBV19, the J call TRBJ1-3; 7 nucleotides match TRBD1. CDR1 and CDR2 (germline): LNHDA, SQIVND (reference sequence). V gave up 3 bases and J gave up 2 bases; unmatched junction bases: 7. The CDR3 length is 16 residues. Filled out from reference TRBV19 and TRBJ1-3, the complete variable domain reads DGGITQSPKYLFRKEGQNVTLSCEQNLNHDAMYWYRQDPGQGLRLIYYSQIVNDFQKGDIAEGYSVSREKKESFPLTVTSAQKNPTAFYLCASSMAGGTPGNTIYFGEGSWLTVV.

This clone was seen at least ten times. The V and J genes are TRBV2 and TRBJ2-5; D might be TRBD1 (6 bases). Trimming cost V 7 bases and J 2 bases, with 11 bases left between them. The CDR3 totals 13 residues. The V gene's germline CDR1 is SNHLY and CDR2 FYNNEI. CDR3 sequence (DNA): TGTGCCAGCAACCACAGGGTTCAAGAGACCCAGTACTTC. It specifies CASNHRVQETQYF.

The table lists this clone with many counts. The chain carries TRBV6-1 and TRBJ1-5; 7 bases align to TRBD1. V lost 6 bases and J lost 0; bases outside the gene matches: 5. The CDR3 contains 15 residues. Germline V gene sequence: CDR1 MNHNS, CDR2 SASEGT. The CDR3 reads CASSKDRYSNQPQHF. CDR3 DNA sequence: TGTGCCAGCAGCAAGGACAGGTATAGCAATCAGCCCCAGCATTTT.